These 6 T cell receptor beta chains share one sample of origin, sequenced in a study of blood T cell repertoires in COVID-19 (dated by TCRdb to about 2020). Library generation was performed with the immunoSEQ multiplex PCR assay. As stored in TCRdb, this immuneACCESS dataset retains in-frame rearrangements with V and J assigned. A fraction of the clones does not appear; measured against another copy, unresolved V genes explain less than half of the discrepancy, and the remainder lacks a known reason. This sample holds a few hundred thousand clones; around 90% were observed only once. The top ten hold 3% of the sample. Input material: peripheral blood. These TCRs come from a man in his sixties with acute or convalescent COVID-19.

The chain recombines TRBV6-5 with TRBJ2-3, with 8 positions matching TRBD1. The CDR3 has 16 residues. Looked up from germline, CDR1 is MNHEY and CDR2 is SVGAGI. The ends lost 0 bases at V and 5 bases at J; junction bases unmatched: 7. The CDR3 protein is CASSYSRGRVGDTQYF. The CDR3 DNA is TGTGCCAGCAGTTACTCCAGGGGGCGGGTAGGAGATACGCAGTATTTT.

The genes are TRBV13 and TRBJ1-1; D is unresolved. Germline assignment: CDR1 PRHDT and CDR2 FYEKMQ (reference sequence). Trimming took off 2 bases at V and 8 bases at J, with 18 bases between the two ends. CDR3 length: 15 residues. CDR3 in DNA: TGTGCCAGCAGCTTACTCACGATAGCGGTGTCCGAAGCTTTCTTT. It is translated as CASSLLTIAVSEAFF.

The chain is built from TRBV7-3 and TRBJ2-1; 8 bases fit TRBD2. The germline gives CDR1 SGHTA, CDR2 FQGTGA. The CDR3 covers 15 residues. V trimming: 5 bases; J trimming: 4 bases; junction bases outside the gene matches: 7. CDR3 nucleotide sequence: TGTGCCAGCAGCCCCGGGACTAGTCCTTACAATGAGCAGTTCTTC. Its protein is CASSPGTSPYNEQFF.

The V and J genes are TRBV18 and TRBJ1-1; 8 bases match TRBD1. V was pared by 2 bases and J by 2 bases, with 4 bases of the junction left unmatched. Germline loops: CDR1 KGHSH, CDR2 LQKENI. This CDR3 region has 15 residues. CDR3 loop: CASSPEGQDNTEAFF. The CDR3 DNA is TGTGCCAGCTCACCAGAGGGACAGGATAACACTGAAGCTTTCTTT.

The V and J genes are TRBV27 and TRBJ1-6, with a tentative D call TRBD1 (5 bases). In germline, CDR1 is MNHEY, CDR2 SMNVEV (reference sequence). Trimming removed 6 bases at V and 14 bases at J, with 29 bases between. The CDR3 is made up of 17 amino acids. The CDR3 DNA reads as TGTGCCAGCAGCTCTCCCGCGGCAGGGTCCCCGACTTTAGCCCTCCACTTT. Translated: CASSSPAAGSPTLALHF.

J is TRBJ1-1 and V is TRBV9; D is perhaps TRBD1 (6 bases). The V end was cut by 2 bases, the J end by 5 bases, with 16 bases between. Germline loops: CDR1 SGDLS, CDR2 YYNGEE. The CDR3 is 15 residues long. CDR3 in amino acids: CASSVLQGSGTEAFF. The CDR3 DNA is TGTGCCAGCAGCGTTTTACAGGGTTCGGGAACTGAAGCTTTCTTT.